What follows are 22 T cell receptor beta chains derived from one specimen sequenced in a study of CD8+ T cells in alopecia areata. Treatment described: oral pan-JAK inhibitor, 5-10 mg twice daily. cDNA prepared by RNA extraction and subsequent reverse transcription served as the template for sequencing. The protocol was immunoSEQ multiplex PCR, while the TCRdb copy is restricted to in-frame clones and leaves out a portion. The sample holds about 42,000 clones, roughly 90% seen once. The sequenced sample was CD8+ T cells sorted from blood, obtained at week 24, from a patient treated with tofacitinib. The source is a human donor with alopecia areata.

This chain uses TRBV28 with TRBJ1-4, with D maybe TRBD1 (5 bases). This CDR3 has 13 amino acids. The ends were cut back, 7 bases at V and 3 bases at J, with 9 bases in the middle. The germline V gene has CDR1 MDHEN and CDR2 SYDVKM. The CDR3 coding sequence is TGTGCCAGCAAGTTGACAGCTAATGAAAAACTGTTTTTT. Translated, it gives CASKLTANEKLFF. Full variable domain (missing parts from reference TRBV28 and TRBJ1-4): DVKVTQSSRYLVKRTGEKVFLECVQDMDHENMFWYRQDPGLGLRLIYFSYDVKMKEKGDIPEGYSVSREKKERFSLILESASTNQTSMYLCASKLTANEKLFFGSGTQLSVL.

The chain is built from TRBV7-9 and TRBJ1-2, with 9 bases aligning to TRBD1. The CDR3 has 15 residues. Germline trimming cut 3 bases from V and 7 bases from J; bases unmatched to any gene: 9. The germline V gene has CDR1 SEHNR and CDR2 FQNEAQ (reference sequence). The CDR3 sequence is CASSLGTGSFFGYTF. Here the CDR3 DNA reads TGTGCCAGCAGCTTGGGGACAGGGTCCTTTTTTGGCTACACCTTC.

This clone was observed once. The chain links TRBV6-5 to TRBJ2-1, with 7 positions matching TRBD2. This CDR3 contains 14 residues. The germline V gene has CDR1 MNHEY and CDR2 SVGAGI. Trimming removed 4 bases from V and 5 bases from J; junction bases left unmatched: 5. CDR3 coding DNA: TGTGCCAGCAGTTCGTCCGGGGGGAACAATGAGCAGTTCTTC. As protein: CASSSSGGNNEQFF.

The V and J genes are TRBV7-9 and TRBJ2-4; no clear D. V lost 7 bases, J lost 12 bases, and 16 bases lay in between. Germline V CDR1 and CDR2: SEHNR, FQNEAQ (reference sequence). The CDR3 sequence is 12 residues long. CDR3 DNA: TGTGCCAGCACCCGCCAGGTGGAGACTCAGTACTTC. Protein sequence: CASTRQVETQYF.

The genes are TRBV5-4 and TRBJ1-5; D uncertain. Germline V lookup: CDR1 SGHNT, CDR2 YYREEE (reference sequence). This CDR3 has 14 residues. Trimming removed 1 base from V and 0 bases from J, with 5 bases in between. CDR3 coding DNA: TGTGCCAGCAGCTTGTGGGGTAGCAATCAGCCCCAGCATTTT. This encodes CASSLWGSNQPQHF.

This clone showed up just once. The chain is built from TRBV6-6 and TRBJ2-7; tentatively, D is TRBD1 (5 bases). In germline, CDR1 is MNHNY, CDR2 SVGAGI (reference sequence). The CDR3 contains 14 residues. V lost 1 base to trimming and J lost 3 bases, with 10 bases between them. CDR3 loop: CASSYFVDSYEQYF. CDR3 DNA: TGTGCCAGCAGTTACTTCGTAGACAGCTACGAGCAGTACTTC.

For this clone: The same CDR3 arises from other DNA sequences in this sample as well. J is TRBJ2-3 and V is TRBV7-6; 8 bases are shared with TRBD2. The CDR3 spans 15 residues. Trimming took 2 bases from V and 0 from J; bases not matched to a gene: 1. The germline V gene has CDR1 SGHVS and CDR2 FNYEAQ. The CDR3 coding sequence is TGTGCCAGCAGCTTATTAGCGGGGAGCACAGATACGCAGTATTTT. Translating it yields CASSLLAGSTDTQYF.

The rearrangement uses TRBV27 and TRBJ2-7; 7 bases map to TRBD2. The germline V gene encodes CDR1 MNHEY and CDR2 SMNVEV (reference sequence). CDR3 length: 13 residues. V gave up 5 bases and J gave up 2 bases; unmatched junction bases: 3. CDR3 nucleotide sequence: TGTGCCAGCAGTCCGCGGGGGACCTACGAGCAGTACTTC. This encodes CASSPRGTYEQYF.

This clone appeared once. This chain uses TRBV27 with TRBJ2-7, with 12 nucleotides matching TRBD2. The CDR3 contains 16 residues. In germline, CDR1 is MNHEY, CDR2 SMNVEV (reference sequence). Unmatched junction bases numbered 9, after V lost 5 bases and J lost 4 bases. CDR3 bases: TGTGCCAGCAGTGCGACCCGGACTAGCGGGGTTTACGAGCAGTACTTC. As protein: CASSATRTSGVYEQYF.

The chain carries TRBV27 and TRBJ2-7; D gene ambiguous. CDR3 length: 13 residues. Germline CDR1 reads MNHEY; CDR2 reads SMNVEV (reference sequence). Trimming took off 2 bases at V and 6 bases at J, with 11 bases between the two ends. The CDR3 DNA is TGTGCCAGCAGTTTAAACGTCCTCGGCGAGCAGTACTTC. It is translated as CASSLNVLGEQYF.

The V gene is TRBV28, the J gene TRBJ1-1; D gene unclear. Germline V gene data show CDR1 as MDHEN and CDR2 as SYDVKM. V was clipped by 1 base and J by 0 bases, with 9 bases between them. The CDR3 length is 15 residues. For the CDR3, the DNA is TGTGCCAGCAGTTTATTTCGTGACCTGAACACTGAAGCTTTCTTT. This encodes CASSLFRDLNTEAFF.

This chain connects TRBV27 to TRBJ2-1; D call uncertain. CDR1 and CDR2 from the germline V gene are MNHEY and SMNVEV (reference sequence). CDR3 length: 14 amino acids. Trimming shortened V by 3 bases and J by 1 base, and 7 bases separated the two germline ends. CDR3 DNA sequence: TGTGCCAGCAGTTTCTTAGAATCCTACAATGAGCAGTTCTTC. It translates to CASSFLESYNEQFF.

This sequence joins TRBV7-2 and TRBJ2-7, with 7 nucleotides matching TRBD1. The CDR3 totals 14 residues. Germline V gene lookup returns CDR1 SGHTA and CDR2 FQGNSA. V dropped 1 base and J dropped 2; count of bases not matched to a gene: 2. In DNA form, the CDR3 reads TGTGCCAGCAGCTTAGGGGACAGTCCCTACGAGCAGTACTTC. It is translated as CASSLGDSPYEQYF.

In regard to this clone: The junction and the germline gene differ at one end; a read error may be behind it. The V call is TRBV7-2, the J call TRBJ2-3, with 10 nucleotides matching TRBD2. Germline values: CDR1 SGHTA, CDR2 FQGNSA. This CDR3 contains 14 residues. The CDR3 sequence is CASSLAGGTDTQYF. In DNA, the CDR3 is TGTGCCAGCAGCCTAGCGGGGGGCACAGATACGCAGTATTTT.

The chain has TRBV27 and TRBJ2-1, with 7 bases matching TRBD2. Germline V gene lookup returns CDR1 MNHEY and CDR2 SMNVEV (reference sequence). The CDR3 extends over 17 amino acids. V gave up 3 bases and J gave up 0 bases; unmatched junction bases: 8. As DNA, the CDR3 is TGTGCCAGCAGTTTTGGCGGGGGAGTAAGCTCCTACAATGAGCAGTTCTTC. Translating it yields CASSFGGGVSSYNEQFF.

The chain links TRBV19 to TRBJ2-2, with 14 bases matching TRBD2. V dropped 4 bases and J dropped 0; count of bases not matched to a gene: 7. The CDR3 length is 19 residues. Per the germline V gene, CDR1 is LNHDA and CDR2 is SQIVND (reference sequence). CDR3 nucleotide sequence: TGTGCCAGTAGTAGTGGACTAGCGGGGGGAACTCCGAACACCGGGGAGCTGTTTTTT. Translation: CASSSGLAGGTPNTGELFF.

The rearrangement joins TRBV6-1 to TRBJ2-5, with D perhaps given as TRBD1 or TRBD2 (6 bases each). Germline V gene sequence: CDR1 MNHNS, CDR2 SASEGT. Trimming pared 3 bases from V and 7 bases from J, leaving 15 bases between. The CDR3 loop spans 14 amino acids. The CDR3 bases are TGTGCCAGCAGTGATTTCGTACAGGGAGGGACCCAGTACTTC. Translating gives CASSDFVQGGTQYF.

The chain employs TRBV5-6 and TRBJ2-5, with 8 bases fitting TRBD1. The J call may be in error: the DNA end matches TRBJ2-7 better. The length of the CDR3 is 14 residues. Germline CDR1 is SGHDT and CDR2 is YYEEEE. The DNA for the CDR3 is TGTGCCAGCAGCGCTCAGGGGGCTGGCTACGAGCAGTACTTC. The encoded protein is CASSAQGAGYEQYF.

This chain uses TRBV29-1 with TRBJ1-5, with D possibly TRBD1 on 6 matching bases. The CDR3 has 13 residues. CDR1 is SQVTM, CDR2 ANQGSEA, per germline. Trimming pared 7 bases from V and 9 bases from J, leaving 19 bases between. CDR3 residues: CSAAAGGGGPQHF. CDR3 DNA sequence: TGCAGCGCTGCTGCGGGAGGGGGAGGGCCCCAGCATTTT.

The gene calls are TRBV4-3 and TRBJ2-1, with 7 positions matching TRBD2. V was clipped by 0 bases and J by 4 bases; unmatched bases: 9. This CDR3 is built from 17 residues. The V gene's germline CDR1 is LGHNA and CDR2 YSLEER. CDR3 sequence reads: CASSQDGSRGGYNEQFF. DNA of the CDR3: TGCGCCAGCAGCCAAGACGGATCTCGCGGGGGATACAATGAGCAGTTCTTC.

The gene calls are TRBV10-3 and TRBJ2-7, with D hard to call. V was trimmed by 3 bases and J by 5 bases, leaving 11 bases between them. Per the germline V gene, CDR1 is ENHRY and CDR2 is SYGVKD. The CDR3 has 13 residues. In DNA form, the CDR3 reads TGTGCCATCAGTGAAGTACATCGTCACGAGCAGTACTTC. Translated, it gives CAISEVHRHEQYF.

The chain combines TRBV28 with TRBJ2-2; D call uncertain. V shed 6 bases and J shed 9 bases, with 17 bases lying between them. The CDR3 is made up of 14 amino acids. Germline V CDR1 and CDR2: MDHEN, SYDVKM. Here the CDR3 DNA reads TGTGCCAGCAGCCGTCCCCTTAAGGACCGGGAGCTGTTTTTT. Translated, it gives CASSRPLKDRELFF.